Ten or more counts support the clone carrying this T cell receptor (beta chain). Its antigen remains unidentified. TCRdb recomputed calls from the RT-PCR reads with MiXCR, one row per CDR3 protein. The top ten clones hold 11% of a sample with about 650,000 distinct CDR3 sequences, 15% to 17% of them seen once. The sample is drawn from a study of response to subunit inactivated influenza vaccine. The CDR3 has 14 residues. V lost 0 bases and J 2 bases, leaving 8 bases between the germline ends. Per the germline V gene, CDR1 is LGHNA and CDR2 is YNFKEQ. Study-wide points: Authors suggested that a seasonal influenza vaccination recruits few new T cells each time.

The source material was PBMCs from blood, sampled roughly 13 days after vaccination. The chain employs TRBV4-2 and TRBJ2-7; D uncertain. The TCR sequence derives from a man in his fifties who received an inactivated influenza vaccine. CDR3 loop: CASSQDRATYEQYF. Here the CDR3 DNA reads TGTGCCAGCAGCCAAGATCGAGCGACCTACGAGCAGTACTTC.